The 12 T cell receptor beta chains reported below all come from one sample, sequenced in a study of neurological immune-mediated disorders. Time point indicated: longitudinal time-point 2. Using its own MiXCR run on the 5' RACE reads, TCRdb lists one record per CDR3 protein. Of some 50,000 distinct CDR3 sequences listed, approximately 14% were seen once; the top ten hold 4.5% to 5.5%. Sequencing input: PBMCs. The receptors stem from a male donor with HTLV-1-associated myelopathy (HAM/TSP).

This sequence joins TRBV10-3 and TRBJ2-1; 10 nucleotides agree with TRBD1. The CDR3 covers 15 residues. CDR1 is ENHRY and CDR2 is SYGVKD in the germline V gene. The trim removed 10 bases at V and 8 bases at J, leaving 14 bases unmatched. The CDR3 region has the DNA TGTGCCAGCAGCGCGACAGGGGGCGGCGGGGATGAGCAGTTCTTC. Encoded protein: CASSATGGGGDEQFF.

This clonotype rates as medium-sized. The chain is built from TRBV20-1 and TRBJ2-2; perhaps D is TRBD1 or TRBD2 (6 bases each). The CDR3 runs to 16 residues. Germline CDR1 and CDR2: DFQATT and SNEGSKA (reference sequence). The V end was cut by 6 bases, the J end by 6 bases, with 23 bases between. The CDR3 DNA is TGCAGTGCGGACCGACAACAGGGAAGGAGGGCCGGGGAGCTGTTTTTT. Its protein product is CSADRQQGRRAGELFF.

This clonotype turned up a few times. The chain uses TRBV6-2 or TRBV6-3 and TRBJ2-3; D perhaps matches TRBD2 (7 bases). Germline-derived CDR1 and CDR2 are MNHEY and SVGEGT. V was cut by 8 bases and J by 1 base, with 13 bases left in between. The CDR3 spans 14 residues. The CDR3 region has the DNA TGTGCCAGCGGCCGGGGGGCCGGCACAGATACGCAGTATTTT. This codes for CASGRGAGTDTQYF.

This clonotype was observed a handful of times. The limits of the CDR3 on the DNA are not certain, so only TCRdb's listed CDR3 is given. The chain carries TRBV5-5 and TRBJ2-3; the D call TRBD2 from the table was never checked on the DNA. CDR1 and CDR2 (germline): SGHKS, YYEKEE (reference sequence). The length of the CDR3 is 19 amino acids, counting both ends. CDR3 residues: CASSFYICSAAGGKDTQYF.

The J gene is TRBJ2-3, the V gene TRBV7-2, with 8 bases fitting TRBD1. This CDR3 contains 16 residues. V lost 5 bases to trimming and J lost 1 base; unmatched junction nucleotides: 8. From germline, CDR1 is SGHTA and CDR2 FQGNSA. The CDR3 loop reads CASSQRTGKGTDTQYF. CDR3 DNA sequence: TGTGCCAGCAGCCAAAGGACAGGGAAGGGCACAGATACGCAGTATTTT.

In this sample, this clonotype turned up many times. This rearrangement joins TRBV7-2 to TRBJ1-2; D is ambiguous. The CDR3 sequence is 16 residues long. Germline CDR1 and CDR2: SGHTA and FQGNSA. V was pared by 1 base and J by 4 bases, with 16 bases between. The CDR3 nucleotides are TGTGCCAGCAGCTTAGGAGGTGGTGGATACGCCTATGGCTACACCTTC. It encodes CASSLGGGGYAYGYTF.

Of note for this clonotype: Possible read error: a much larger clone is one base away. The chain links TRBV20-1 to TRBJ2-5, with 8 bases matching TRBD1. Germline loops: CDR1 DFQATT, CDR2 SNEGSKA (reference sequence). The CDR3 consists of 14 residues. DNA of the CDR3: TGCAGTGCTCCCCAGGGGGCGCGGCAAGAGACCCGGTACTTC. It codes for CSAPQGARQETRYF.

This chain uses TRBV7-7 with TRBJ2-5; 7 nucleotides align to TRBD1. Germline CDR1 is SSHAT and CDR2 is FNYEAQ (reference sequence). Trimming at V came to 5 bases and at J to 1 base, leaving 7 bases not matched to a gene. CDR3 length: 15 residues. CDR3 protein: CASSQSTGAQETQYF. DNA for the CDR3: TGTGCCAGCAGCCAATCTACAGGGGCCCAAGAGACCCAGTACTTC.

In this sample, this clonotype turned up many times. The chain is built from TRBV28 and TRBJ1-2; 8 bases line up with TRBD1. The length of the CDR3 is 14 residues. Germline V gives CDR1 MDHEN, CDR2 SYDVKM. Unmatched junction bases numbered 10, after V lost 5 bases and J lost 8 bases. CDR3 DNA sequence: TGTGCCAGCAGTCCCCCAAACAGGGGGGAAGGCTACACCTTC. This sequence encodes CASSPPNRGEGYTF.

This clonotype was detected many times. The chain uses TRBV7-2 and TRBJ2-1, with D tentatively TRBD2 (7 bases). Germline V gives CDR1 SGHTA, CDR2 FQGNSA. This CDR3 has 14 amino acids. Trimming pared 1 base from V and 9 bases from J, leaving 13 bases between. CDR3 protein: CASSLDGGRGEQFF. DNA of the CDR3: TGTGCCAGCAGCTTAGACGGGGGGCGCGGTGAGCAGTTCTTC.

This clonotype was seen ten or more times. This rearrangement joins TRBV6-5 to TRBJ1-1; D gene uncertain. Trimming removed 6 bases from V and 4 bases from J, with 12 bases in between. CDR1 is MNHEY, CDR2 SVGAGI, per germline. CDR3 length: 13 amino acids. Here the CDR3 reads CASRWERGTEAFF. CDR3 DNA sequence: TGTGCCAGCAGGTGGGAGCGAGGCACTGAAGCTTTCTTT.

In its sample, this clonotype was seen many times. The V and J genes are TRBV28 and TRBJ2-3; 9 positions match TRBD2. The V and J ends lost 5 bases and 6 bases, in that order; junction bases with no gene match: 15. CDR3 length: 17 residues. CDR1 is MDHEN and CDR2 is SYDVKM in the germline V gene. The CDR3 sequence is CASSPLPSAGGRDTQYF. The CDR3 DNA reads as TGTGCCAGCAGTCCTCTTCCCTCGGCGGGGGGGAGGGATACGCAGTATTTT.